This TCR beta chain comes out of a study of control samples from healthy donors and cancer patients. Profiling relied on immunoSEQ multiplex PCR, and the TCRdb table lists in-frame clones only, not all of them. The table lists some 130,000 clones, 85% to 95% of them singletons. The sequence came from a man between 18 and 29 years old in good health. Sequencing input: blood.

CDR3 bases: TGTGCCAGCTCACCACCAACAGGGAAGGGCGAGACCCAGTACTTC. This sequence encodes CASSPPTGKGETQYF. The rearrangement uses TRBV18 and TRBJ2-5, with a weak D call TRBD1 (6 bases). V was clipped by 0 bases and J by 5 bases, with 13 bases between them. Germline V lookup: CDR1 KGHSH, CDR2 LQKENI. This CDR3 has 15 residues.